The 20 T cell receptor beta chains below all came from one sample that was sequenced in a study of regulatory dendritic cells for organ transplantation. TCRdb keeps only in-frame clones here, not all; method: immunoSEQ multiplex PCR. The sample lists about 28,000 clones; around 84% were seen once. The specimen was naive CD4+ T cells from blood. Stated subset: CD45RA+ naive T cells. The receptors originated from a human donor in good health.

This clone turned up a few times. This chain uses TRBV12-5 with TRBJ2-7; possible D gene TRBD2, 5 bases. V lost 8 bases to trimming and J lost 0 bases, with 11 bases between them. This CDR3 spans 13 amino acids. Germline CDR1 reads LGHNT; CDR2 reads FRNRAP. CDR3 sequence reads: CASSPSPSYEQYF. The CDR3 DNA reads TGTGCTAGTTCCCCTAGCCCCTCCTACGAGCAGTACTTC.

CDR3 in DNA: TGTGCCATCAGTTCGCAGGGGCAGCTCAACACTGAAGCTTTCTTT. It is translated as CAISSQGQLNTEAFF. The V gene is TRBV10-3, the J gene TRBJ1-1; possible D gene TRBD1, 6 bases. Germline lookup yields CDR1 ENHRY and CDR2 SYGVKD. This CDR3 is 15 amino acids long. V was trimmed by 5 bases and J by 2 bases, leaving 15 bases between them.

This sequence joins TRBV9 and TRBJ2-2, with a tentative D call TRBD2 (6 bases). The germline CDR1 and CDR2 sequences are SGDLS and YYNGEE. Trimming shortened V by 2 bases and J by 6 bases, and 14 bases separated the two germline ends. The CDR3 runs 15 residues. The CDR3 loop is CASSVGLWGAGELFF. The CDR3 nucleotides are TGTGCCAGCAGCGTGGGTTTGTGGGGGGCCGGGGAGCTGTTTTTT.

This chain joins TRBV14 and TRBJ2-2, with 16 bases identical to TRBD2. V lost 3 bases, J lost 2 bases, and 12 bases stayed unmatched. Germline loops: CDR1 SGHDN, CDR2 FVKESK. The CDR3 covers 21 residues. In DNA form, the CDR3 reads TGTGCCAGCAGCCATTTTCCCCCGGGACTAGCGGGGGGGCGCAACACCGGGGAGCTGTTTTTT. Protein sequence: CASSHFPPGLAGGRNTGELFF. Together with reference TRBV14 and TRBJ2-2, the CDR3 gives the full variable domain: EAGVTQFPSHSVIEKGQTVTLRCDPISGHDNLYWYRRVMGKEIKFLLHFVKESKQDESGMPNNRFLAERTGGTYSTLKVQPAELEDSGVYFCASSHFPPGLAGGRNTGELFFGEGSRLTVL.

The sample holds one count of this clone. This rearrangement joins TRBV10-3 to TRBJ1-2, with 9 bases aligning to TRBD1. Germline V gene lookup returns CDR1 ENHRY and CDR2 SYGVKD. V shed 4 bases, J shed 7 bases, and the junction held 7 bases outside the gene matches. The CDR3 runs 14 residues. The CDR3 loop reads CAISATGTGSGYTF. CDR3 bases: TGTGCCATCAGTGCTACGGGGACAGGGTCTGGCTACACCTTC.

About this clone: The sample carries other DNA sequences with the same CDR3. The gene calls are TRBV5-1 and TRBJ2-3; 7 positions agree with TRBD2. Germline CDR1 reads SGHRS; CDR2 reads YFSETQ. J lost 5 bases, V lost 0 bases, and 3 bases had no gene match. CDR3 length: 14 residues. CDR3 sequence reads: CASSLGGGEDTQYF. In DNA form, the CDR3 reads TGCGCCAGCAGCTTGGGGGGGGGAGAAGATACGCAGTATTTT. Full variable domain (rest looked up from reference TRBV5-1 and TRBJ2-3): KAGVTQTPRYLIKTRGQQVTLSCSPISGHRSVSWYQQTPGQGLQFLFEYFSETQRNKGNFPGRFSGRQFSNSRSEMNVSTLELGDSALYLCASSLGGGEDTQYFGPGTRLTVL.

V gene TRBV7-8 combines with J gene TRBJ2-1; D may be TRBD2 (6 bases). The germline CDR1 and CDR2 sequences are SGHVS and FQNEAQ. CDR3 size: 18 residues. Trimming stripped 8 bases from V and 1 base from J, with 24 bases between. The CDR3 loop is CASLGGGPASSSYNEQFF. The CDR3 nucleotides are TGTGCCAGCTTGGGGGGAGGTCCAGCGTCTTCTTCCTACAATGAGCAGTTCTTC.

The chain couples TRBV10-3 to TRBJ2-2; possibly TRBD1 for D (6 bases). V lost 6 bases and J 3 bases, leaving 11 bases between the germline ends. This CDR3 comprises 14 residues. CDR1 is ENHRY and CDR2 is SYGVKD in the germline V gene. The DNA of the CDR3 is TGTGCCATCAGCGTAGCAGGGGACACCGGGGAGCTGTTTTTT. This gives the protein CAISVAGDTGELFF.

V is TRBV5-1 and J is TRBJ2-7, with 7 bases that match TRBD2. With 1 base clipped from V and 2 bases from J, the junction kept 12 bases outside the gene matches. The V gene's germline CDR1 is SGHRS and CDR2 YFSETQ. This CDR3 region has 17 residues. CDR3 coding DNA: TGCGCCAGCAGCTTGTCGAGCACTTGGGGGGGGACCTACGAGCAGTACTTC. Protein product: CASSLSSTWGGTYEQYF.

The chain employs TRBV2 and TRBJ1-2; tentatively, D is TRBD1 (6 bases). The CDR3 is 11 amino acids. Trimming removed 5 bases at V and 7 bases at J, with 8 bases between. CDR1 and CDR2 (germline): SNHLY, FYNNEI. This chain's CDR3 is CASSPGVGYTF. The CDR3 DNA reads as TGTGCCAGCAGTCCAGGGGTTGGCTACACCTTC.

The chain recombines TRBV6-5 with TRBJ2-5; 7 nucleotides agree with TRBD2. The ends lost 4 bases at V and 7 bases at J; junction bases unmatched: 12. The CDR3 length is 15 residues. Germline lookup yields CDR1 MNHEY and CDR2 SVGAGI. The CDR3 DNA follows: TGTGCCAGCAGTTGGAAGTGGAAGGGACTATCGACCCAGTACTTC. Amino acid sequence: CASSWKWKGLSTQYF.

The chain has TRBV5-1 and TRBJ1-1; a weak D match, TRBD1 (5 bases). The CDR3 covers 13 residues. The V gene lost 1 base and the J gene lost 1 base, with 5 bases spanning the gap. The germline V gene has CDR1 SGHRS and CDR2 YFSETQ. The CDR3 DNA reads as TGCGCCAGCAGCTTGACAGGGAACACTGAAGCTTTCTTT. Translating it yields CASSLTGNTEAFF.

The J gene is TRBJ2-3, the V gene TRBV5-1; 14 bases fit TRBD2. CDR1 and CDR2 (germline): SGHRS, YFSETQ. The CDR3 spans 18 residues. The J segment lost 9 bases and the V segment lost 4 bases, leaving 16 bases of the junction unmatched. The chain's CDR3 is CASSLSRPPGLAGVTQYF. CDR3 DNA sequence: TGCGCCAGCAGCCTCAGCCGGCCGCCGGGACTAGCGGGGGTCACGCAGTATTTT.

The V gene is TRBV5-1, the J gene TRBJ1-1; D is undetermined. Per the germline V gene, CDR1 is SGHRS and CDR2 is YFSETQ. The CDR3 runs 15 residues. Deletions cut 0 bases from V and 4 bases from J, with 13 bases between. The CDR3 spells CASSLERGSVTEAFF. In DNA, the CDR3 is TGCGCCAGCAGCTTGGAGCGGGGTTCTGTCACTGAAGCTTTCTTT.

The CDR3 loop reads CAISDEIAGGYEQFF. In DNA, the CDR3 is TGTGCCATCAGTGACGAGATAGCGGGGGGCTATGAGCAGTTCTTC. V and J are TRBV10-3 and TRBJ2-1; 10 positions agree with TRBD2. The germline CDR1 and CDR2 sequences are ENHRY and SYGVKD. This CDR3 is built from 15 residues. Trimming at V came to 3 bases and at J to 8 bases, leaving 7 bases not matched to a gene.

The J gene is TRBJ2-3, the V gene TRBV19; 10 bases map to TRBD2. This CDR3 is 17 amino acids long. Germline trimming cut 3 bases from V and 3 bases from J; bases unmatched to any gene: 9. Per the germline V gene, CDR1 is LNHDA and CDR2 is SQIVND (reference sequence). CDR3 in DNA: TGTGCCAGTAGTATCCGTGGGACTAGCGCACTTACAGATACGCAGTATTTT. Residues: CASSIRGTSALTDTQYF.

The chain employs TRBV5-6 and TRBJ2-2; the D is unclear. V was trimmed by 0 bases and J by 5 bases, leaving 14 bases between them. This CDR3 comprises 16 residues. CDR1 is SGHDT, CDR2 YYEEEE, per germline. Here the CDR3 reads CASSLVVGVNTGELFF. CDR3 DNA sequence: TGTGCCAGCAGCTTGGTGGTGGGCGTAAATACCGGGGAGCTGTTTTTT.

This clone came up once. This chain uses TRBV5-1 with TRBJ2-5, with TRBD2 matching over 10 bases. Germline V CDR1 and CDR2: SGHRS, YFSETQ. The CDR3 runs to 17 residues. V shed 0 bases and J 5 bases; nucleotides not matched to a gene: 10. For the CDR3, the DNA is TGCGCCAGCAGCTTGGCCGAGCGGGGGGGAAAGACGGAGACCCAGTACTTC. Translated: CASSLAERGGKTETQYF.

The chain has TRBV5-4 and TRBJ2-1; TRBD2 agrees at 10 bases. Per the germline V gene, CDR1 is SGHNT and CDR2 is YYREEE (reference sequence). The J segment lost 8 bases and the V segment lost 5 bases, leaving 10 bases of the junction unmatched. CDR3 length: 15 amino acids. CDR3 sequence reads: CASRPAGGPRHEQFF. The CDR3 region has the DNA TGTGCCAGCAGGCCAGCGGGGGGGCCCCGCCATGAGCAGTTCTTC.

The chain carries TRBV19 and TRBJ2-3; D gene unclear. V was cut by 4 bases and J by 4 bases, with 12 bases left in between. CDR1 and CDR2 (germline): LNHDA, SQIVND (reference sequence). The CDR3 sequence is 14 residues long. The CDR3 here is CASSTLGSSDTQYF. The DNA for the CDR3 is TGTGCCAGTAGTACCCTAGGATCCTCAGATACGCAGTATTTT. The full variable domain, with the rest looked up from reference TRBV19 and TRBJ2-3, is DGGITQSPKYLFRKEGQNVTLSCEQNLNHDAMYWYRQDPGQGLRLIYYSQIVNDFQKGDIAEGYSVSREKKESFPLTVTSAQKNPTAFYLCASSTLGSSDTQYFGPGTRLTVL.